This TCR beta chain came from a study of breast tumors, draining lymph nodes, adjacent tissues. V shed 6 bases, J shed 6 bases, and the junction held 11 bases outside the gene matches. CDR3 size: 15 residues. Comment on this clonotype: Antigen: not known. A much larger clonotype is one base distant, so this may be a read error.

Breast cancer patients provided tissue from their axillary draining lymph nodes. Study-wide points: Compared with lymph nodes, tumors were less diverse; compared with nontumor tissue, more.

TCRdb passed the multiplex PCR reads through MiXCR, listing each CDR3 protein once. Among under 350,000 distinct CDR3 sequences listed, over 25% were seen once. This rearrangement joins TRBV12-3 or TRBV12-4 to TRBJ2-1; 7 nucleotides align to TRBD1. The material sequenced was axillary lymph node tissue. This receptor was obtained from a female donor with breast cancer. Some clones in this sample may be carry-over from other donors' samples. CDR3 region: CASSPPGQRSNEQFF. The DNA of the CDR3 is TGTGCCAGCAGCCCCCCGGGACAGAGGAGCAATGAGCAGTTCTTC.